This TCR beta chain was sequenced during a study of blood T cell repertoires in COVID-19 (dated by TCRdb to 2018 to 2020). In the study overall: The collaborator samples originated in the United States, Italy and Spain and spanned the acute and convalescent phases of COVID-19. The material from the prospective study consisted of cDNA or gDNA derived from T cells, B-cell-depleted T cells, or PBMCs. The dataset comprised deeply sampled blood TCRbeta repertoires from subjects exposed to, actively infected with, or recovered from COVID-19. The repertoires were released in a freely available public database intended as a resource for research on the immune response to SARS-CoV-2. The samples were drawn from two sources: the first 160 participants of the ongoing ImmuneRACE study, and 1,000 to 1,500 subjects contributed by 6 global collaborators. Sample metadata almost always included a de-identified subject ID, COVID-19 status, age in years and sex. HLA class I and class II types, where available, came from metadata supplied by the sample provider rather than from assay-based typing.

Each collaborating institution followed its own protocols to collect whole blood in K2EDTA tubes. For TCRbeta analysis, collaborators shipped samples as frozen whole blood, isolated PBMCs, or DNA extracted from either of those sample types. Turning to this clone: The antigen it recognizes is unknown. Base quality data are lacking; no much larger clone is found one base away.

Study-wide findings and limitations: The quantity of clinical and demographic metadata differed by source and by participant and was supplied without curation.

The CDR3 runs 16 amino acids, cysteine and phenylalanine included. The sequence is cut down to CDR3 DNA, 48 bases in frame from base 1. The germline V gene (reference sequence) sets CDR1 to SGHNT and CDR2 to YYREEE. Relative to germline, V is 3 bases shorter and J is 0 bases shorter, with 13 bases between their ends. TCRbeta CDR3 regions were amplified from genomic DNA using the immunoSEQ Assay, a bias-controlled multiplex PCR. The study's processing was this. Nucleated cell counts per sample were estimated from amplification of reference gene primers within the assay. To quantify the absolute abundance of each unique TCRbeta CDR3 rearrangement, sequence reads were collapsed and filtered. For each sample, productive Simpson clonality was calculated as the square root of Simpson's diversity index over productive rearrangements. TCRdb took over this immuneACCESS table, retaining in-frame rearrangements with V and J assigned. Such tables are incomplete; in checked studies, under half of the missing clones stem from an unresolved V gene, and the remainder is unexplained. From that table come the V and J calls and clone size; the DNA was used to work out D and trimming. Here the sample has about 280,000 clones; 85% occur a single time. Jointly, the top ten make up 4.5% to 6% of the sample.

The chain links TRBV5-4 with TRBJ2-1; the D gene is perhaps TRBD2, on 7 matching bases. The TCR originated in a man aged 45-65 years with active or convalescent COVID-19. The sample taken for sequencing was peripheral blood. The CDR3 amino acid sequence is: CASSWGGRNSYNEQFF. The sequence in DNA is TGTGCCAGCAGCTGGGGGGGGCGGAACTCCTACAATGAGCAGTTCTTC.